The clone carrying this TCR beta chain has ten or more counts. V shed 4 bases and J 12 bases; nucleotides not matched to a gene: 3. Germline CDR1 is SGHRS and CDR2 is YFSETQ. The CDR3 sequence is 11 residues long. TCRdb fed the RT-PCR reads into MiXCR, producing one record per CDR3 protein. The table shows hundreds of thousands of distinct CDR3 sequences, with approximately 14% occurring only once. Sequenced input: memory CD4+ T cells from blood. The chain couples TRBV5-1 to TRBJ2-1; TRBD1 matches 8 bases. The clonotype originates from a female donor in good health, serving as a healthy control. CDR3 in amino acids: CASSPDRAQFF. The CDR3 coding sequence is TGCGCCAGCAGCCCGGACAGGGCGCAGTTCTTC. The complete variable domain, with remaining parts taken from reference TRBV5-1 and TRBJ2-1, reads KAGVTQTPRYLIKTRGQQVTLSCSPISGHRSVSWYQQTPGQGLQFLFEYFSETQRNKGNFPGRFSGRQFSNSRSEMNVSTLELGDSALYLCASSPDRAQFFGPGTRLTVL.